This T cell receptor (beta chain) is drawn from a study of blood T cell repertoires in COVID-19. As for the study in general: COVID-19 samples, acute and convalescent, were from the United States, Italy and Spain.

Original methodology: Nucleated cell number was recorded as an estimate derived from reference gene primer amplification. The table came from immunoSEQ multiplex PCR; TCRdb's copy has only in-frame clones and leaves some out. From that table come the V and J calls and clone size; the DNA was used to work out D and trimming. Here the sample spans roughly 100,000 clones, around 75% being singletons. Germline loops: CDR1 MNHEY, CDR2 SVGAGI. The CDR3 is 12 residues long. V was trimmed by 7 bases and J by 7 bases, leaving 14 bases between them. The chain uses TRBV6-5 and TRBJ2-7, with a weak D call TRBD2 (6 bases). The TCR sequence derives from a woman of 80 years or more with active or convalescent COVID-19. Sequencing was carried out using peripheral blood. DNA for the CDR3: TGTGCCAGCACTCCCGGTGGGGGGGAGCAGTACTTC. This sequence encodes CASTPGGGEQYF.